The present entry profiles one T cell receptor beta chain with its context. Its antigen remains unidentified. This record belongs to a study of cytomegalovirus exposure and HLA in healthy donors. Findings and limits, study-wide: The number of N-insertions in an Asian-associated ancestry cluster was reportedly below the 666-donor mean in a later analysis.

Both 60 Vbeta primers and 13 Jbeta primers went into the PCR. Libraries were prepared by immunoSEQ multiplex PCR; TCRdb keeps only in-frame clonotypes and omits some of them. This sample carries around 62,000 clones, 70% to 85% of them seen once, and the ten largest clones take roughly 7.7%. The sequencing input was PBMCs. This sequence was found in a man in his 60s in good health and CMV-seropositive.

The CDR3 DNA sequence: TGTGCCAGCAGCTCCTCGCGCGGGGGCGAGCAGTACTTC. Amino acid sequence: CASSSSRGGEQYF. The V and J genes are TRBV7-6 and TRBJ2-7; 7 bases agree with TRBD2. This CDR3 has 13 residues. V lost 4 bases and J lost 6; bases outside the gene matches: 6. Germline assignment: CDR1 SGHVS and CDR2 FNYEAQ.